This T cell receptor beta chain was obtained from a study of T cells expressing NK-cell markers. As for the study in general: Underlying the TCR beta repertoires were sorted CD3+CD56+NKG2C+, CD3+CD56+NKG2C- and CD3+CD56-NKG2C+ T cells. Overall study findings and caveats: CD8+ T cells in roughly six donors included dominant NKG2C+ clonotypes at 1.0-7.0%.

TCRdb processed the 5' RACE reads again and assigns one entry to each CDR3 protein, with no DNA. This table holds hundreds of thousands of distinct CDR3 sequences. Notes on this clonotype: Its specificity is unknown.

The CDR3 runs to 15 residues. Germline assignment: CDR1 SSHAT and CDR2 FNYEAQ (reference sequence). The sequence derives from a woman between 18 and 70 years old in good health. The gene calls are TRBV7-7 and TRBJ1-2. The sequenced sample was blood T cells: a sorted CD56 or NKG2C T cell subset, CD4+ or CD8+ T cells, or bulk PBMC T cells (not recorded which). The CDR3 spells CASSPVVGVPYGYTF.